A selection of T cell receptor beta chains follows, all from one sample in a study of cytomegalovirus exposure and HLA in healthy donors. This table comes from immunoSEQ multiplex PCR, and its TCRdb copy is limited to in-frame clones, with some not included. The table lists about 140,000 clones, around four fifths of them singletons. Sequencing was done on a sample of PBMCs. The receptors were gathered from a man aged 30 to 39 in good health and CMV-seropositive. Each CDR3 is given with its conserved first and last residue. D genes are given only for firm matches. Clone sizes are given selectively: once, few, many, or a class where the clone is expanded.

abundance,d_gene,v_gene,j_gene,CDR3aa,CDR3nt
NA,NA,TRBV25-1,TRBJ2-7,CASSDPRGYEQYF,TGTGCCAGCAGTGACCCCAGGGGTTACGAGCAGTACTTC
few,TRBD1,TRBV7-7,TRBJ2-7,CASSHAGGSEQYF,TGTGCCAGCAGCCACGCAGGGGGCAGCGAGCAGTACTTC
few,TRBD2,TRBV5-4,TRBJ2-7,CASSTGGVTSGGYEQYF,TGTGCCAGCAGCACAGGAGGGGTGACTAGCGGGGGCTACGAGCAGTACTTC
NA,NA,TRBV7-8,TRBJ2-2,CASSLRETGELFF,TGTGCCAGCAGCCTAAGAGAGACCGGGGAGCTGTTTTTT
NA,TRBD1,TRBV7-9,TRBJ2-1,CASSPGAGQGTNEQFF,TGTGCCAGCAGCCCCGGGGCGGGACAGGGAACGAATGAGCAGTTCTTC
NA,NA,TRBV7-9,TRBJ1-1,CASSFPGLNTEAFF,TGTGCCAGCAGTTTCCCAGGGCTGAACACTGAAGCTTTCTTT
NA,NA,TRBV10-1,TRBJ2-7,CASRDPDYLAYEQYF,TGCGCCAGCAGAGATCCGGACTATTTAGCCTACGAGCAGTACTTC
few,NA,TRBV2,TRBJ2-2,CASSEWGVRSTGELFF,TGTGCCAGCAGTGAATGGGGCGTTAGGAGCACCGGGGAGCTGTTTTTT
NA,NA,TRBV19,TRBJ2-1,CASSSGGNEQFF,TGTGCCAGTAGTTCCGGGGGCAATGAGCAGTTCTTC
once,TRBD1,TRBV19,TRBJ2-7,CASMATPGTGAYEQYF,TGTGCCAGTATGGCCACCCCCGGGACAGGGGCCTACGAGCAGTACTTC
NA,NA,TRBV7-8,TRBJ2-7,CASSLAGGLFYEQYF,TGTGCCAGCAGCTTAGCGGGTGGGCTATTCTACGAGCAGTACTTC
NA,TRBD1,TRBV18,TRBJ1-2,CASSPETGKGYGYTF,TGTGCCAGCTCCCCGGAGACAGGGAAGGGCTATGGCTACACCTTC
NA,NA,TRBV4-1,TRBJ2-7,CASSQSLSGPEQYF,TGCGCCAGCAGCCAATCGTTATCAGGGCCCGAGCAGTACTTC
NA,TRBD1,TRBV19,TRBJ1-1,CASSGEDRANTEAFF,TGTGCCAGTAGTGGGGAGGACAGGGCGAACACTGAAGCTTTCTTT
NA,NA,TRBV18,TRBJ2-7,CASSLGDSYEQYF,TGTGCCAGCAGTTTGGGCGACTCCTACGAGCAGTACTTC
once,TRBD2,TRBV7-6,TRBJ2-1,CASSSEGLAAGNEQFF,TGTGCCAGCAGCTCGGAAGGACTAGCGGCTGGCAATGAGCAGTTCTTC
once,TRBD2,TRBV11-2,TRBJ2-5,CASSLFAGGISETQYF,TGTGCCAGCAGCTTATTCGCGGGAGGGATCTCGGAGACCCAGTACTTC
NA,NA,TRBV5-6,TRBJ1-2,CASSLDSYGYTF,TGTGCCAGCAGCTTGGATAGCTATGGCTACACCTTC
NA,TRBD2,TRBV5-4,TRBJ2-5,CASSLAGLGLIQETQYF,TGTGCCAGCAGCTTGGCTGGACTAGGACTGATTCAGGAGACCCAGTACTTC
few,NA,TRBV23-1,TRBJ1-5,CASSQASDRTGNQPQHF,TGCGCCAGCAGTCAAGCCTCGGACAGAACGGGCAATCAGCCCCAGCATTTT
NA,NA,TRBV9,TRBJ2-1,CASSVATGHNEQFF,TGTGCCAGCAGCGTAGCGACAGGCCACAATGAGCAGTTCTTC
once,NA,TRBV19,TRBJ1-1,CACREGALNTEAFF,TGTGCCTGCAGGGAAGGGGCCTTAAACACTGAAGCTTTCTTT
NA,NA,TRBV9,TRBJ2-7,CASSARPGTSRDYEQYF,TGTGCCAGCAGCGCACGCCCCGGGACTTCCAGAGACTACGAGCAGTACTTC
once,TRBD1,TRBV19,TRBJ1-1,CASSPGTGGNTEAFF,TGTGCCAGTAGCCCCGGGACAGGGGGGAACACTGAAGCTTTCTTT
NA,TRBD2,TRBV5-1,TRBJ2-1,CASSLSLGGEQFF,TGCGCCAGCAGCTTGAGTTTGGGGGGGGAGCAGTTCTTC
NA,NA,TRBV27,TRBJ1-2,CASSQSGGGGGYTF,TGTGCCAGCAGCCAATCCGGTGGGGGCGGTGGCTACACCTTC
few,NA,TRBV7-3,TRBJ2-7,CASSLTQVHEQYF,TGTGCCAGCAGCTTAACGCAGGTCCACGAGCAGTACTTC
NA,TRBD2,TRBV11-2,TRBJ2-6,CASSLVPRGGLGANVLTF,TGTGCCAGCAGCTTAGTTCCGCGGGGGGGCCTTGGGGCCAACGTCCTGACTTTC
NA,NA,TRBV7-2,TRBJ2-1,CASSLGLATYNEQFF,TGTGCCAGCAGCTTAGGCCTAGCCACGTACAATGAGCAGTTCTTC
NA,NA,TRBV7-2,TRBJ2-7,CASSLTQAYEQYF,TGTGCCAGCAGCTTAACCCAGGCCTACGAGCAGTACTTC
NA,NA,TRBV18,TRBJ1-1,CASSPRAGAEAFF,TGTGCCAGCTCGCCCAGGGCGGGGGCTGAAGCTTTCTTT
NA,TRBD1,TRBV19,TRBJ2-2,CASSKTGQGNTGELFF,TGTGCCAGTAGCAAAACGGGACAGGGGAACACCGGGGAGCTGTTTTTT
NA,NA,TRBV10-3,TRBJ1-4,CAIGGNLANEKLFF,TGTGCCATCGGGGGGAATCTTGCTAATGAAAAACTGTTTTTT
NA,NA,TRBV6-5,TRBJ2-1,CASRSSSYNEQFF,TGTGCCAGCCGATCGAGCTCCTACAATGAGCAGTTCTTC
NA,TRBD2,TRBV2,TRBJ2-6,CASSRPTSDGVLTF,TGTGCCAGCAGCCGCCCGACTAGCGATGGCGTCCTGACTTTC
NA,NA,TRBV7-2,TRBJ2-2,CASSLQTGIGELFF,TGTGCCAGCAGCTTACAAACAGGGATTGGGGAGCTGTTTTTT
few,TRBD1,TRBV5-1,TRBJ1-6,CASSWTGGNSPLHF,TGCGCCAGCAGCTGGACAGGGGGCAATTCACCCCTCCACTTT
NA,TRBD1,TRBV7-2,TRBJ2-7,CASSARTGGAYEQYF,TGTGCCAGCAGCGCCCGGACAGGGGGTGCCTACGAGCAGTACTTC
NA,TRBD2,TRBV27,TRBJ2-1,CASRPGTTNEQFF,TGTGCCAGCAGGCCTGGGACTACCAATGAGCAGTTCTTC
NA,NA,TRBV5-4,TRBJ1-2,CASSLGGGSANYGYTF,TGTGCCAGCAGCTTGGGGGGGGGCAGCGCTAACTATGGCTACACCTTC
NA,NA,TRBV6-5,TRBJ1-1,CASSFDSRVNTEAFF,TGTGCCAGCAGTTTCGACAGCAGGGTGAACACTGAAGCTTTCTTT
NA,TRBD1,TRBV2,TRBJ2-6,CASSESIGGAGANVLTF,TGTGCCAGCAGTGAAAGTATAGGGGGCGCTGGGGCCAACGTCCTGACTTTC
NA,TRBD1,TRBV29-1,TRBJ2-1,CSEKTGTGVGNEQFF,TGCAGCGAAAAGACCGGGACAGGGGTGGGCAATGAGCAGTTCTTC